Below are 15 T cell receptor beta chains sequenced from a single sample in a study of CD8 T cells in ankylosing spondylitis (TCRdb year 2017). Beyond this particular receptor, the publication reports: A TCR beta motif made up of eight highly homologous amino acid variants appeared to be characteristic of blood from ankylosing spondylitis patients.

Their target antigens are unknown. The library was obtained by 5' RACE. The sequencer was an Illumina HiSeq 2500. The raw public data were reprocessed by TCRdb itself: fastp quality trimming at Q25, MiXCR clonotype calling, in-frame beta chains only. Rows matching on CDR3 protein sequence are summarized as one entry with the most common DNA and genes. The sample yields a few hundred thousand distinct CDR3 sequences; approximately 12% were counted once. The top ten constitute 6.8% of the sample. Sequenced: blood, either unsorted or a sorted T cell fraction (not recorded which). These receptors were taken from a male donor with ankylosing spondylitis.

V gene TRBV4-2 combines with J gene TRBJ2-1; no firm D call. The germline gives CDR1 LGHNA, CDR2 YNFKEQ. Trimming removed 0 bases at V and 4 bases at J, with 10 bases between. CDR3 length equals 15 residues. In DNA form, the CDR3 reads TGTGCCAGCAGCCAAGATCTGCCTTCTTACAATGAGCAGTTCTTC. Its protein is CASSQDLPSYNEQFF.

This clonotype was counted between two and nine times. The CDR3 DNA follows: TGTGCCAGCAGCTTAGGGTCGTCCGGCGCAGCTATTGGCTACACCTTC. Protein: CASSLGSSGAAIGYTF. This rearrangement joins TRBV7-9 to TRBJ1-2; D is undetermined. In germline, CDR1 is SEHNR, CDR2 FQNEAQ (reference sequence). The CDR3 runs 16 residues. Trimming took 1 base from V and 7 from J, leaving 19 bases between them.

The gene calls are TRBV7-2 and TRBJ2-5, with 8 bases that match TRBD2. Trimming cost V 5 bases and J 5 bases; bases outside gene matches: 13. The CDR3 runs 16 residues. Per germline, CDR1 SGHTA and CDR2 FQGNSA. The CDR3 bases are TGTGCCAGCAGCCCTTCCCCCGGGAGGGCCGGGGAGACCCAGTACTTC. Amino acids: CASSPSPGRAGETQYF.

The chain's CDR3 is CASSLMLAGEGETQYF. DNA of the CDR3: TGTGCCAGCAGCTTGATGCTAGCGGGAGAGGGAGAGACCCAGTACTTC. The chain couples TRBV7-7 to TRBJ2-5; 10 nucleotides line up with TRBD2. Germline V gives CDR1 SSHAT, CDR2 FNYEAQ (reference sequence). CDR3 length: 16 residues. With V trimmed by 3 bases and J by 4 bases, 8 bases remained unmatched.

The J gene is TRBJ2-7, the V gene TRBV10-2, with 11 bases that match TRBD1. Germline assignment: CDR1 WSHSY and CDR2 SAAADI. J gave up 7 bases and V 8 bases, and 7 bases lay outside the gene matches. The CDR3 loop spans 13 amino acids. This CDR3 is CASGQGAWGEQYV. The CDR3 DNA is TGCGCCAGCGGACAGGGGGCTTGGGGGGAGCAGTACGTC.

This clonotype was seen only a few times. The rearrangement links TRBV12-3 or TRBV12-4 to TRBJ2-2, with 11 bases matching TRBD2. The CDR3 length is 16 residues. V lost 7 bases to trimming and J lost 2 bases; unmatched junction nucleotides: 6. CDR3 sequence reads: CASTPGLAENTGELFF. In DNA form, the CDR3 reads TGTGCCAGCACCCCGGGACTAGCGGAAAACACCGGGGAGCTGTTTTTT.

This clonotype appeared many times. The genes are TRBV7-9 and TRBJ2-1; 9 bases match TRBD2. Per the germline V gene, CDR1 is SEHNR and CDR2 is FQNEAQ (reference sequence). J lost 1 base, V lost 5 bases, and 9 bases had no gene match. The CDR3 consists of 17 residues. DNA of the CDR3: TGTGCCAGCAGCGCCGCGGGAAGCGGGAGGTCCTACAATGAGCAGTTCTTC. It codes for CASSAAGSGRSYNEQFF.

This clonotype was observed a few times. The rearrangement joins TRBV2 to TRBJ2-7; D is possibly TRBD2 (5 bases). Germline CDR1 SNHLY, CDR2 FYNNEI. There are 15 residues in the CDR3. Trimming removed 6 bases at V and 0 bases at J, with 15 bases between. The CDR3 DNA reads as TGTGCCAGCAGACCCCCCGCGGGCGACTCCTACGAGCAGTACTTC. Translating it yields CASRPPAGDSYEQYF.

This sequence joins TRBV19 and TRBJ2-4; 15 bases match TRBD2. Germline lookup yields CDR1 LNHDA and CDR2 SQIVND (reference sequence). With 6 bases clipped from V and 12 bases from J, the junction kept 6 bases outside the gene matches. The CDR3 covers 14 residues. CDR3 sequence: CASRGLAGGPGQYF. CDR3 in DNA: TGTGCCAGTAGAGGACTAGCGGGAGGGCCGGGTCAGTACTTC.

This rearrangement joins TRBV5-5 to TRBJ2-3, with D hard to call. Germline V gene sequence: CDR1 SGHKS, CDR2 YYEKEE (reference sequence). The CDR3 spans 13 residues. Trimming pared 3 bases from V and 1 base from J, leaving 6 bases between. The CDR3 sequence is CASSSLGTDTQYF. CDR3 DNA: TGTGCCAGCAGCTCCCTGGGCACAGATACGCAGTATTTT.

The chain uses TRBV10-3 and TRBJ2-1; 11 nucleotides match TRBD2. CDR1 and CDR2 from the germline V gene are ENHRY and SYGVKD. This CDR3 is built from 17 residues. With V trimmed by 3 bases and J by 4 bases, 8 bases remained unmatched. The CDR3 sequence is CAISDPLTSGTYNEQFF. As DNA, the CDR3 is TGTGCCATCAGTGACCCTTTGACTAGCGGGACTTACAATGAGCAGTTCTTC.

This chain connects TRBV6-1 to TRBJ2-6; no reliable D call. The CDR3 extends over 15 amino acids. Per the germline V gene, CDR1 is MNHNS and CDR2 is SASEGT. The V and J ends lost 4 bases and 0 bases respectively, with 7 bases between them. The CDR3, as DNA: TGTGCCAGCAGTGTCGGGTACTCTGGGGCCAACGTCCTGACTTTC. It specifies CASSVGYSGANVLTF.

The CDR3 nucleotides read TGTGCCATCAGTGATGAAGGGATCAACACCGGGGAGCTGTTTTTT. Amino acids: CAISDEGINTGELFF. The rearrangement joins TRBV10-3 to TRBJ2-2; unclear D gene. Germline lookup yields CDR1 ENHRY and CDR2 SYGVKD. Trimming removed 3 bases at V and 2 bases at J, with 10 bases between. This CDR3 contains 15 residues.

The chain links TRBV3-1 to TRBJ2-5; 9 nucleotides agree with TRBD2. Per the germline V gene, CDR1 is LGHDT and CDR2 is YNNKEL (reference sequence). Unmatched junction bases numbered 6, after V lost 8 bases and J lost 5 bases. There are 13 residues in the CDR3. The CDR3 bases are TGTGCCAGCCGTAATAGCGGGAGTGAGACCCAGTACTTC. Its protein product is CASRNSGSETQYF.

This clonotype was counted a few times. This sequence joins TRBV10-3 and TRBJ2-1; 14 nucleotides line up with TRBD2. The CDR3 is made up of 18 amino acids. J lost 2 bases, V lost 2 bases, and 5 bases had no gene match. Germline CDR1 reads ENHRY; CDR2 reads SYGVKD. The CDR3 loop reads CAISEDGTSGSTYNEQFF. DNA for the CDR3: TGTGCCATCAGTGAGGACGGGACTAGCGGGAGTACCTACAATGAGCAGTTCTTC.